Below, one TCR beta chain is given with its context. What this receptor recognizes is not known. No base qualities exist here, and no much larger clone lies one base off it. This sample was included in a study of blood T cells in healthy people across ages (dated by TCRdb to the mid-2010s). Describing the broader study: Template switching captured roughly one uniquely barcoded TCR beta cDNA molecule per two T cells in model experiments. To avoid experimental bias, donors of different ages were randomly spread across the sequencing lanes. Age-related changes in TCR beta repertoire diversity were measured in the study by deep sequencing normalized with unique cDNA molecular identifiers. For two donors (one aged 18 to 30 and one aged 80 or older), the study analyzed two additional independent replicas of 1 million unique cDNA reads from the same blood draw. The donors were split into four age groups: young (average roughly 15 years), middle-aged (nearly 40), aged (approximately 59) and long-lived (roughly 77).

The paper's findings and limits, for the study overall: Compared with the aged group, the long-lived group had more naive CD4+ T cells, fewer expanded clones and increased TCR diversity, a pattern suggesting age selection. Observed TCR beta diversity per million T cells fell roughly linearly with age, and a significant reduction was already apparent by age around 40. Observed TCR beta diversity correlated strongly with the percentage of naive T cells measured by flow cytometry. Because profiling used bulk unsorted PBMCs, naive and antigen-experienced compartments could not be compared conclusively. Estimates of total diversity based on one million sequenced T cells were considered lower bounds and underestimates. Because the CMV infection status of the donors was unknown, age-related changes in expanded clonotypes may potentially have been confounded.

From cysteine to phenylalanine, the CDR3 is 15 amino acids long. The only DNA kept is the CDR3, 45 bases in frame from the first base. The germline V gene supplies CDR1 MDHEN and CDR2 SYDVKM. Between the V and J ends, shortened by 2 bases and 2 bases respectively, the junction contains 11 bases. Donors were 30 to 45 systemically healthy Caucasian individuals from Russia aged 6 to 90 years. Roughly 10 milliliters of peripheral blood were collected from each donor into EDTA-treated Vacutainer tubes. Ficoll-Paque density-gradient centrifugation was used to isolate PBMCs, with at least 7 million obtained per sample. Total RNA, at least 6 micrograms per sample, was extracted from PBMCs with Trizol reagent. For every donor, an aliquot of PBMCs went through flow cytometry to measure the percentages of naive CD45RAhigh/CD27high T cells. Libraries were built with 5' RACE. Sequenced using an Illumina HiSeq 2500. A second PCR of 7 to 11 cycles was performed with a sample-barcoded 5' primer and a J-beta primer mix. Each TCR beta cDNA molecule received a unique molecular identifier from a template-switch 5' adaptor carrying 12 random nucleotides. Each sample yielded at least 3 million CDR3-containing paired-end reads. The Mint cDNA synthesis kit, primed by a TRBC-specific oligonucleotide, was used to synthesize first-strand cDNA from all RNA. After uracil-DNA glycosylase treatment, a first 18-cycle PCR used universal primers M1SS and BC2_uni_R on all cDNA. The original pipeline was this. Normalization of each sample was performed by random selection of 1 million high-quality reads, each carrying a distinct molecular identifier. Reads with shared molecular identifiers were discarded instead of being binned into consensus sequences. MiTCR, with a Q25 quality threshold and the strictest error-elimination algorithm, was used for CDR3 identification, clonotype clustering and error correction. Lower-bound total TCR beta diversity was estimated with a nonparametric unseen species model using Euler transformation. The public sequencing data were trimmed at Q25 with fastp and processed into clonotypes with MiXCR by TCRdb, which kept only in-frame beta chains. Every CDR3 protein is listed once, alongside the most common genes and DNA of its rows. The V and J calls follow TCRdb's processing rather than the paper's. Present in this sample are almost 1 million distinct CDR3 sequences, just over 50% of which were seen just once. Clones ranked in the top ten supply over 20% of the sample.

Recombination connected TRBV28 to TRBJ2-3; the D gene remains uncertain. Sequencing was done on a sample of blood. This TCR derives from a woman aged 55-75 years in good health. The nucleotide sequence reads TGTGCCAGCAGTTTAGTAAATGAGGCCACAGATACGCAGTATTTT. Translation gives CASSLVNEATDTQYF.